A selection of T cell receptor beta chains follows, all from one sample in a study of human T cells and chemical hapten exposure. From the RACE reads, TCRdb called clonotypes with MiXCR, one entry per CDR3 protein. Of roughly 150,000 distinct CDR3 sequences listed, about 30% are singletons. The material was whole blood, obtained in connection with sensitization to the hapten diphenylcyclopropenone (DPC). These receptors came from a woman aged 18 to 35 with alopecia areata. Some clones in this sample may be carry-over from other donors' samples. Both conserved end residues are part of each CDR3. Fields, in order: D gene, J gene, clone size, V gene, CDR3 length, CDR3 protein, CDR3 DNA. The D gene is left open where the match is weak. Size is stated for part of the rows, as once, few or many counts, or as a class when the clone is expanded.

d_call: NA
j_call: TRBJ1-6
clone_size: NA
v_call: TRBV14
cdr3_length: 14
cdr3_aa: CASSQVRARGPLHF
cdr3_nt: TGTGCCAGCAGCCAAGTTAGGGCCCGCGGACCCCTCCACTTT

d_call: NA
j_call: TRBJ1-5
clone_size: NA
v_call: TRBV20-1
cdr3_length: 13
cdr3_aa: CSADQGSNQPQHF
cdr3_nt: TGCAGTGCCGACCAGGGTAGCAATCAGCCCCAGCATTTT

d_call: TRBD1
j_call: TRBJ1-1
clone_size: NA
v_call: TRBV5-1
cdr3_length: 12
cdr3_aa: CASSLGTGHAFF
cdr3_nt: TGCGCCAGCAGCTTGGGGACAGGGCACGCTTTCTTT

d_call: TRBD1
j_call: TRBJ1-1
clone_size: few
v_call: TRBV20-1
cdr3_length: 14
cdr3_aa: CSARDRNRGTEAFF
cdr3_nt: TGCAGTGCTAGAGATCGGAACAGGGGAACTGAAGCTTTCTTT

d_call: NA
j_call: TRBJ2-1
clone_size: NA
v_call: TRBV20-1
cdr3_length: 14
cdr3_aa: CSARENVAQPGQFF
cdr3_nt: TGCAGTGCTAGAGAGAATGTTGCCCAGCCGGGGCAGTTCTTC

d_call: NA
j_call: TRBJ2-7
clone_size: NA
v_call: TRBV4-1
cdr3_length: 14
cdr3_aa: CASSLGPTIYEQYF
cdr3_nt: TGCGCCAGCAGCCTGGGGCCGACAATTTACGAGCAGTACTTC

d_call: NA
j_call: TRBJ2-4
clone_size: NA
v_call: TRBV20-1
cdr3_length: 13
cdr3_aa: CSAGLRAKNIQYF
cdr3_nt: TGCAGTGCTGGACTTAGGGCCAAAAACATTCAGTACTTC

d_call: NA
j_call: TRBJ1-4
clone_size: few
v_call: TRBV18
cdr3_length: 14
cdr3_aa: CASSPSGTNEKLFF
cdr3_nt: TGTGCCAGCTCACCTTCGGGGACTAATGAAAAACTGTTTTTT

d_call: NA
j_call: TRBJ2-1
clone_size: NA
v_call: TRBV6-5
cdr3_length: 15
cdr3_aa: CASSYRTPAGDEQFF
cdr3_nt: TGTGCCAGCAGTTATCGGACTCCCGCTGGCGATGAGCAGTTCTTC

d_call: NA
j_call: TRBJ1-5
clone_size: few
v_call: TRBV6-5
cdr3_length: 16
cdr3_aa: CANSPRDGRSNQPQHF
cdr3_nt: TGTGCCAACAGTCCCAGGGATGGGAGGAGCAATCAGCCCCAGCATTTT

d_call: TRBD1
j_call: TRBJ1-2
clone_size: NA
v_call: TRBV7-9
cdr3_length: 14
cdr3_aa: CASSPKGAKYGYTF
cdr3_nt: TGTGCCAGCAGCCCGAAGGGGGCGAAGTATGGCTACACCTTC

d_call: TRBD1
j_call: TRBJ1-1
clone_size: NA
v_call: TRBV20-1
cdr3_length: 13
cdr3_aa: CSAGGTGGTEAFF
cdr3_nt: TGCAGTGCAGGGGGGACAGGGGGCACTGAAGCTTTCTTT

d_call: TRBD2
j_call: TRBJ2-2
clone_size: NA
v_call: TRBV11-2
cdr3_length: 18
cdr3_aa: CASSLVLAGASGTGELFF
cdr3_nt: TGTGCCAGCAGCTTAGTCCTAGCGGGGGCCTCGGGCACCGGGGAGCTGTTTTTT

d_call: TRBD2
j_call: TRBJ2-3
clone_size: once
v_call: TRBV15
cdr3_length: 15
cdr3_aa: CATSRGGLATDTQYF
cdr3_nt: TGTGCCACCAGCAGAGGCGGACTAGCGACAGATACGCAGTATTTT

d_call: NA
j_call: TRBJ2-4
clone_size: once
v_call: TRBV10-3
cdr3_length: 17
cdr3_aa: CAISDPSSGGGLNIQYF
cdr3_nt: TGTGCCATCAGTGACCCTTCCTCGGGAGGGGGCCTAAACATTCAGTACTTC

d_call: NA
j_call: TRBJ1-1
clone_size: NA
v_call: TRBV5-1
cdr3_length: 14
cdr3_aa: CASSWRGGNTEAFF
cdr3_nt: TGCGCCAGCAGCTGGAGGGGCGGGAACACTGAAGCTTTCTTT

d_call: NA
j_call: TRBJ2-1
clone_size: NA
v_call: TRBV12-3/TRBV12-4
cdr3_length: 16
cdr3_aa: CASSPTLGLAYNEQFF
cdr3_nt: TGTGCCAGCAGCCCTACTCTAGGTCTTGCGTACAATGAGCAGTTCTTC

d_call: TRBD1
j_call: TRBJ1-4
clone_size: NA
v_call: TRBV4-1
cdr3_length: 21
cdr3_aa: CASSQDWSKNRGRSTNEKLFF
cdr3_nt: TGCGCCAGCAGCCAAGATTGGAGTAAAAACAGGGGGCGGTCAACTAATGAAAAACTGTTTTTT

d_call: NA
j_call: TRBJ2-3
clone_size: NA
v_call: TRBV4-1
cdr3_length: 15
cdr3_aa: CASSPLSGRTDTQYF
cdr3_nt: TGCGCCAGCAGCCCATTATCCGGGCGCACAGATACGCAGTATTTT

d_call: NA
j_call: TRBJ1-5
clone_size: few
v_call: TRBV19
cdr3_length: 16
cdr3_aa: CASSTGMRIVNQPQHF
cdr3_nt: TGTGCCAGTAGTACGGGGATGAGGATCGTCAATCAGCCCCAGCATTTT

d_call: TRBD2
j_call: TRBJ2-3
clone_size: NA
v_call: TRBV9
cdr3_length: 19
cdr3_aa: CASSVSGRGLAGLVDTQYF
cdr3_nt: TGTGCCAGCAGCGTATCCGGACGGGGACTAGCGGGCTTGGTGGATACGCAGTATTTT

d_call: NA
j_call: TRBJ1-5
clone_size: few
v_call: TRBV7-2
cdr3_length: 14
cdr3_aa: CASSLEVVVGPQHF
cdr3_nt: TGTGCCAGCAGCTTAGAGGTGGTCGTGGGGCCCCAGCATTTT

d_call: NA
j_call: TRBJ1-5
clone_size: once
v_call: TRBV24-1
cdr3_length: 15
cdr3_aa: CATSERGLGNQPQHF
cdr3_nt: TGTGCCACCAGTGAGCGGGGACTGGGAAATCAGCCCCAGCATTTT

d_call: NA
j_call: TRBJ1-4
clone_size: NA
v_call: TRBV29-1
cdr3_length: 12
cdr3_aa: CSVEFAYEKLFF
cdr3_nt: TGCAGCGTTGAATTCGCGTACGAAAAACTGTTTTTT

d_call: NA
j_call: TRBJ1-1
clone_size: NA
v_call: TRBV27
cdr3_length: 15
cdr3_aa: CASTVRRGWVTEAFF
cdr3_nt: TGTGCCAGCACAGTTCGCAGGGGTTGGGTAACTGAAGCTTTCTTT

d_call: NA
j_call: TRBJ2-1
clone_size: NA
v_call: TRBV4-3
cdr3_length: 12
cdr3_aa: CASSQFWNEQFF
cdr3_nt: TGCGCCAGCAGCCAATTCTGGAATGAGCAGTTCTTC

d_call: NA
j_call: TRBJ2-3
clone_size: few
v_call: TRBV18
cdr3_length: 16
cdr3_aa: CASSPTGTVRADTQYF
cdr3_nt: TGTGCCAGCTCACCGACCGGGACTGTGAGAGCAGATACGCAGTATTTT

d_call: TRBD2
j_call: TRBJ2-7
clone_size: NA
v_call: TRBV14
cdr3_length: 16
cdr3_aa: CASSQLSSGLAYEQYF
cdr3_nt: TGTGCCAGCAGCCAACTCTCTTCGGGACTAGCTTACGAGCAGTACTTC

d_call: NA
j_call: TRBJ2-1
clone_size: NA
v_call: TRBV24-1
cdr3_length: 15
cdr3_aa: CATSDPQAPRNEQFF
cdr3_nt: TGTGCCACCAGTGACCCTCAAGCCCCTCGGAATGAGCAGTTCTTC

d_call: TRBD2
j_call: TRBJ2-1
clone_size: NA
v_call: TRBV7-9
cdr3_length: 15
cdr3_aa: CASSRSGETDNEQFF
cdr3_nt: TGTGCCAGCAGCCGTAGCGGGGAAACTGACAATGAGCAGTTCTTC

d_call: NA
j_call: TRBJ1-4
clone_size: NA
v_call: TRBV10-3
cdr3_length: 13
cdr3_aa: CAIADGGGEKLFF
cdr3_nt: TGTGCCATCGCCGACGGGGGAGGTGAAAAACTGTTTTTT

d_call: NA
j_call: TRBJ1-4
clone_size: NA
v_call: TRBV29-1
cdr3_length: 13
cdr3_aa: CSVEGPTGEKLFF
cdr3_nt: TGCAGCGTTGAGGGCCCTACGGGCGAAAAACTGTTTTTT

d_call: NA
j_call: TRBJ2-7
clone_size: few
v_call: TRBV7-4
cdr3_length: 14
cdr3_aa: CASSLYQGPYEQYF
cdr3_nt: TGTGCCAGCAGCTTATACCAGGGGCCCTACGAGCAGTACTTC

d_call: TRBD2
j_call: TRBJ2-4
clone_size: many
v_call: TRBV6-5
cdr3_length: 20
cdr3_aa: CASSTRLAGAGLGAKNIQYF
cdr3_nt: TGTGCCAGCAGTACGAGACTAGCGGGGGCCGGTCTCGGTGCCAAAAACATTCAGTACTTC

d_call: NA
j_call: TRBJ2-3
clone_size: NA
v_call: TRBV7-8
cdr3_length: 15
cdr3_aa: CASTPGSRPTDTQYF
cdr3_nt: TGTGCCAGCACCCCTGGGTCCCGCCCCACAGATACGCAGTATTTT

d_call: NA
j_call: TRBJ1-5
clone_size: few
v_call: TRBV29-1
cdr3_length: 13
cdr3_aa: CSVGGASNQPQHF
cdr3_nt: TGCAGCGTTGGGGGGGCATCCAATCAGCCCCAGCATTTT

d_call: NA
j_call: TRBJ2-7
clone_size: many
v_call: TRBV2
cdr3_length: 13
cdr3_aa: CASMGPPSDEQYF
cdr3_nt: TGTGCCAGCATGGGACCCCCCTCGGACGAGCAGTACTTC

d_call: NA
j_call: TRBJ1-6
clone_size: NA
v_call: TRBV7-2
cdr3_length: 14
cdr3_aa: CASSPDIDNSPLHF
cdr3_nt: TGTGCCAGCAGCCCCGACATCGATAATTCACCCCTCCACTTT

d_call: TRBD1
j_call: TRBJ1-5
clone_size: NA
v_call: TRBV20-1
cdr3_length: 17
cdr3_aa: CSARDNAYRGNGQPQHF
cdr3_nt: TGCAGTGCTAGAGATAATGCATACAGGGGGAATGGTCAGCCCCAGCATTTT

d_call: NA
j_call: TRBJ1-2
clone_size: few
v_call: TRBV3-1
cdr3_length: 13
cdr3_aa: CASSPAANYGYTF
cdr3_nt: TGTGCCAGCAGCCCGGCAGCTAACTATGGCTACACCTTC

d_call: TRBD1
j_call: TRBJ2-3
clone_size: NA
v_call: TRBV12-3/TRBV12-4
cdr3_length: 15
cdr3_aa: CASSNEGQGWDTQYF
cdr3_nt: TGTGCCAGCAGCAATGAGGGACAGGGATGGGATACGCAGTATTTT

d_call: NA
j_call: TRBJ2-1
clone_size: NA
v_call: TRBV29-1
cdr3_length: 13
cdr3_aa: CSVEVPGVGEQFF
cdr3_nt: TGCAGCGTTGAAGTTCCTGGGGTCGGTGAGCAGTTCTTC

d_call: NA
j_call: TRBJ2-2
clone_size: NA
v_call: TRBV15
cdr3_length: 14
cdr3_aa: CATSVESGAGELFF
cdr3_nt: TGTGCCACCAGCGTAGAGTCAGGGGCCGGGGAGCTGTTTTTT